The rows below give T cell receptor beta chains drawn from one sample of a study of T cells after yellow fever vaccination. A single record per CDR3 protein comes from TCRdb applying MiXCR to the 5' RACE reads. The table lists 300,000 to 350,000 distinct CDR3 sequences, roughly 4% of them singletons. The starting material was PBMCs, obtained 5 days after the yellow fever booster vaccination. These TCRs come from a man younger than 30 who received the YFV17D yellow fever vaccine. CDR3s include the opening cysteine and the closing phenylalanine or tryptophan. A D gene is named only where the DNA matches it firmly. Size is omitted from some rows. Given values are once, few, many or a class for expanded clones.

D gene	V gene	J gene	clone size	CDR3 DNA	CDR3 protein
-	TRBV24-1	TRBJ2-5	-	TGTGCCACCAGTGAAACACAGGGTTTTCAAGAGACCCAGTACTTC	CATSETQGFQETQYF
-	TRBV2	TRBJ1-4	many	TGTGCCAGCGAAGGAGCGAATGAAAAACTGTTTTTT	CASEGANEKLFF
-	TRBV6-5	TRBJ1-2	many	TGTGCCAGCAGTTATGAACGTGCGAAGGGGGGCTATGGCTACACCTTC	CASSYERAKGGYGYTF
-	TRBV7-2	TRBJ2-1	many	TGTGCCAGCAGCTTCCCCTGGGGTTACAATGAGCAGTTCTTC	CASSFPWGYNEQFF
-	TRBV20-1	TRBJ1-2	few	TGCAGTGCCGCGGGGATAGGGCGTAGCTATGGCTACACCTTC	CSAAGIGRSYGYTF
-	TRBV3-1	TRBJ1-4	many	TGTGCCAGCAGTCACGTGGGGGGCGATGGTGAAAAACTGTTTTTT	CASSHVGGDGEKLFF
-	TRBV4-2	TRBJ2-2	many	TGTGCCAGCAGCCAAGACAGGAACACCGGGGAGCTGTTTTTT	CASSQDRNTGELFF
-	TRBV15	TRBJ2-1	many	TGTGCCACCAGCAGATTACAGTGGGACGAGACAGATGAGCAGTTCTTC	CATSRLQWDETDEQFF
-	TRBV9	TRBJ2-3	many	TGTGCCAGCAGCGCGCCCTTGGGGGGACTCACAGATACGCAGTATTTT	CASSAPLGGLTDTQYF
TRBD2	TRBV18	TRBJ2-7	-	TGTGCCAGCTCACCAAGGGGACTAGCGGTCTACGAGCAGTACTTC	CASSPRGLAVYEQYF
TRBD2	TRBV20-1	TRBJ2-3	many	TGCAGTGCTAGATTGGCTAGCGGATACACAGATACGCAGTATTTT	CSARLASGYTDTQYF
-	TRBV6-2/TRBV6-3	TRBJ1-6	few	TGTGCCAGCAGTTACTCGAGATCACCCCTCCACTTT	CASSYSRSPLHF
TRBD2	TRBV5-1	TRBJ2-3	many	TGCGCCAGCAGCTTGTTGTGGACTAGCAATTGGGCAGATACGCAGTATTTT	CASSLLWTSNWADTQYF
-	TRBV6-5	TRBJ1-2	many	TGTGCCAGCAGTTATGGCGAGAACTATGGCTACACCTTC	CASSYGENYGYTF
TRBD2	TRBV7-2	TRBJ2-3	-	TGTGCCAGCACCTTACTAGCGGGGATGTCAGATACGCAGTATTTT	CASTLLAGMSDTQYF
-	TRBV18	TRBJ2-1	-	TGTGCCAGCTCCCATGGTACAGCTGGTTACAATGAGCAGTTCTTC	CASSHGTAGYNEQFF
-	TRBV29-1	TRBJ1-4	many	TGCAGCGGCAGGGACCACCGTGAAAAACTGTTTTTT	CSGRDHREKLFF
-	TRBV9	TRBJ1-1	many	TGTGCCAGCGGAGAGAACACTGAAGCTTTCTTT	CASGENTEAFF
-	TRBV6-5	TRBJ2-3	many	TGTGCCAGCAGTGTTGGGACGTTGACAGATACGCAGTATTTT	CASSVGTLTDTQYF
TRBD1	TRBV20-1	TRBJ2-3	-	TGCAGTGCTACCCGGTGGGGGACAGGCACAGATACGCAGTATTTT	CSATRWGTGTDTQYF
TRBD2	TRBV20-1	TRBJ2-1	few	TGCAGTGCTACTAGCGGGGATTACAATGAGCAGTTCTTC	CSATSGDYNEQFF
TRBD2	TRBV6-5	TRBJ2-1	few	TGTGCCAGCAGGCGTCCCGTAGCGGGGTCGAATGAGCAGTTCTTC	CASRRPVAGSNEQFF
TRBD2	TRBV7-9	TRBJ2-1	many	TGTGCCAGCAGCCCATGGGTGGGACTAGCCACTCATGAGCAGTTCTTC	CASSPWVGLATHEQFF
-	TRBV20-1	TRBJ1-1	few	TGCAGTGCCCCGGCGGGGTCCGGGAACACTGAAGCTTTCTTT	CSAPAGSGNTEAFF
-	TRBV12-3/TRBV12-4	TRBJ2-3	many	TGTGCCAGCACCCTATGGCTCCCGACAGATACGCAGTATTTT	CASTLWLPTDTQYF
-	TRBV20-1	TRBJ2-3	-	TGCAGTGCCTTAAGGGGGGGCTATGTTTCAGATACGCAGTATTTT	CSALRGGYVSDTQYF
-	TRBV12-3/TRBV12-4	TRBJ2-7	few	TGTGCCTCTTGTAGCCGAATTGGATTCTACGAGCAGTACTTC	CASCSRIGFYEQYF
-	TRBV18	TRBJ2-5	few	TGTGCCAGCTCACTCCCCGGGGAGGTAATCCAAGAGACCCAGTACTTC	CASSLPGEVIQETQYF
TRBD1	TRBV12-3/TRBV12-4	TRBJ2-3	-	TGTGCCAGCAGGCCTAACTGGGGGACAGGGAAGTTAGAGGATACGCAGTATTTT	CASRPNWGTGKLEDTQYF
TRBD1	TRBV5-1	TRBJ2-3	many	TGCGCCAGCAGCTTGACAGGGGGCCCTGGAGATACGCAGTATTTT	CASSLTGGPGDTQYF
TRBD1	TRBV5-6	TRBJ2-7	-	TGTGCCAGCTCCCCCTCCTGGACAGGGGACGAGCAGTACTTC	CASSPSWTGDEQYF
-	TRBV28	TRBJ2-5	few	TGTGCCAGCATGGCGGGGAGCTCCCAAGAGACCCAGTACTTC	CASMAGSSQETQYF
-	TRBV20-1	TRBJ2-1	-	TGCAGTGCTAGACGAACGGCGGGGGCGGGGAATGAGCAGTTCTTC	CSARRTAGAGNEQFF
-	TRBV5-4	TRBJ2-7	few	TGTGCCAGCGCCACGGGGGAGTCGACCTCCTACGAGCAGTACTTC	CASATGESTSYEQYF
TRBD1	TRBV5-1	TRBJ1-4	few	TGCGCCAGCAGCCTCGGACAGGGGATCGTGGAAAAACTGTTTTTT	CASSLGQGIVEKLFF
-	TRBV27	TRBJ2-7	few	TGTGCCAGCAGTCTAAGGGACGACCACTACGAGCAGTACTTC	CASSLRDDHYEQYF
-	TRBV6-5	TRBJ1-1	-	TGTGCCAGCAGACCTACTCGGTGGAACACTGAAGCTTTCTTT	CASRPTRWNTEAFF
-	TRBV7-2	TRBJ1-5	many	TGTGCCAGCAGCCTCTCGGGAGGGGGGCCCCAGCATTTT	CASSLSGGGPQHF
TRBD2	TRBV10-3	TRBJ2-5	few	TGTGCCATCAGTACGACGGGAGGGGAGACCCAGTACTTC	CAISTTGGETQYF
-	TRBV7-9	TRBJ1-1	many	TGTGCCCTGGGCCAGGGCGCGAACACTGAAGCTTTCTTT	CALGQGANTEAFF
TRBD1	TRBV28	TRBJ1-1	few	TGTGCCAGCAGTTTACGGGACAGACCTGAAGCTTTCTTT	CASSLRDRPEAFF
-	TRBV5-1	TRBJ2-3	-	TGCGCCAGCAGCTTTAATGGAGATACGCAGTATTTT	CASSFNGDTQYF
-	TRBV10-3	TRBJ2-3	-	TGTGCCATCAGTGATGGTCCAGATACGCAGTATTTT	CAISDGPDTQYF
-	TRBV20-1	TRBJ2-1	many	TGCAGTGCCAGAGGGGGGGCCCACTACAATGAGCAGTTCTTC	CSARGGAHYNEQFF
-	TRBV12-3/TRBV12-4	TRBJ2-5	many	TGTGCCAGCAGCTTTCGCTTGGAAGAGACCCAGTACTTC	CASSFRLEETQYF
TRBD2	TRBV7-6	TRBJ2-3	few	TGTGCCAGCAGACTCTTAGCGGGGGGGCCAAATACAGATACGCAGTATTTT	CASRLLAGGPNTDTQYF
-	TRBV9	TRBJ2-1	-	TGTGCCAGCAGCGACCTTGGGTCCCCAAGCTCCTACAATGAGCAGTTCTTC	CASSDLGSPSSYNEQFF
TRBD2	TRBV3-1	TRBJ2-1	many	TGTGCCAGCAGCCAGCGCACTAGCGGGGGGGCCCATGAGCAGTTCTTC	CASSQRTSGGAHEQFF
TRBD1	TRBV7-9	TRBJ1-6	-	TGTGCCAGCAGCTTAGCTACAGGGGGCATGGGTTCACCCCTCCACTTT	CASSLATGGMGSPLHF
TRBD1	TRBV5-6	TRBJ2-7	-	TGTGCCAGCAGCTTAGGCCGGACAGGGAATTCCTACGAGCAGTACTTC	CASSLGRTGNSYEQYF
-	TRBV9	TRBJ1-3	many	TGTGCCAGCAGCGCCCCTTTGCGGGACATGAGAAACACCATATATTTT	CASSAPLRDMRNTIYF
TRBD1	TRBV18	TRBJ1-5	-	TGTGCCAGCTCAACAGGGGTAGGGAATCAGCCCCAGCATTTT	CASSTGVGNQPQHF
-	TRBV14	TRBJ1-6	-	TGTGCCAGCAGCCAAGACTTGGGGACAATTAATTCACCCCTCCACTTT	CASSQDLGTINSPLHF